The 20 T cell receptor beta chains reported below all come from one sample, sequenced in a study of blood T cell repertoires in COVID-19 (dated by TCRdb to 2018 to 2020). The library was made by the immunoSEQ multiplex PCR assay. In TCRdb, the immuneACCESS table is reduced to in-frame sequences with V and J assigned. These tables do not hold every clone; where another copy was compared, an unresolved V gene accounts for under half, and the others remain unexplained. In this sample the table shows some 110,000 clones, approximately 78% of which occur a single time. 7% to 9% of the sample lies in the top ten. The specimen sequenced was peripheral blood. Receptors were obtained from a man between 70 and 80 years old with acute or convalescent COVID-19.

This clone has more than one count but fewer than ten. The J gene is TRBJ2-1, the V gene TRBV5-4; 12 bases line up with TRBD1. The trim removed 0 bases at V and 7 bases at J, leaving 5 bases unmatched. This CDR3 contains 16 residues. Germline CDR1 is SGHNT and CDR2 is YYREEE (reference sequence). This CDR3 is CASSLGPGQGANEQFF. In DNA, the CDR3 is TGTGCCAGCAGCTTGGGACCGGGACAGGGGGCGAATGAGCAGTTCTTC.

The rearrangement joins TRBV7-6 to TRBJ1-3; D remains unclear. CDR1 is SGHVS and CDR2 is FNYEAQ in the germline V gene. This CDR3 spans 16 amino acids. V was shortened by 1 base and J by 4 bases, with 14 bases between the two germline ends. CDR3 loop: CASSLVDSYEGNTIYF. CDR3 in DNA: TGTGCCAGCAGCTTAGTTGACTCCTACGAGGGAAACACCATATATTTT.

The chain is built from TRBV25-1 and TRBJ2-1; TRBD2 matches 14 bases. CDR1 is MGHDK, CDR2 SYGVNS, per germline. This CDR3 is built from 16 residues. Trimming took 3 bases from V and 7 from J; bases not matched to a gene: 5. CDR3 loop: CASSDKGLAGVNEQFF. CDR3 DNA sequence: TGTGCCAGCAGTGACAAGGGACTAGCGGGAGTGAATGAGCAGTTCTTC.

The gene calls are TRBV6-5 and TRBJ1-2; 10 bases align to TRBD1. The V gene end was trimmed by 6 bases and the J gene end by 3 bases; junction bases not matched to a gene: 4. The CDR3 totals 14 residues. Looked up from germline, CDR1 is MNHEY and CDR2 is SVGAGI. The CDR3 sequence: CASRPGTGDYGYTF. As DNA, the CDR3 is TGTGCCAGCAGACCCGGGACAGGGGACTATGGCTACACCTTC.

Points on this clone: The same CDR3 also results from other DNA sequences found in this sample. The chain carries TRBV30 and TRBJ2-2; 8 bases fit TRBD2. This CDR3 has 15 residues. V gave up 0 bases and J gave up 5 bases; unmatched junction bases: 5. Per germline, CDR1 GTSNPN and CDR2 SVGIG (reference sequence). CDR3 region: CAWSVRGGGTGELFF. The CDR3 nucleotides read TGTGCCTGGAGTGTACGGGGCGGGGGGACCGGGGAGCTGTTTTTT.

The chain links TRBV5-8 to TRBJ2-2, with 8 bases aligning to TRBD2. The CDR3 extends over 16 amino acids. Per the germline V gene, CDR1 is SGHTS and CDR2 is YDEGEE. V shed 5 bases, J shed 4 bases, and the junction held 10 bases outside the gene matches. CDR3 nucleotides: TGTGCCAGCAGGATCCGGCGGGGGGTCTCCACCGGGGAGCTGTTTTTT. Its protein is CASRIRRGVSTGELFF.

The rearrangement joins TRBV5-1 to TRBJ1-5; 9 positions agree with TRBD1. The CDR3 is made up of 13 amino acids. With 5 bases clipped from V and 6 bases from J, the junction kept 3 bases outside the gene matches. Per the germline V gene, CDR1 is SGHRS and CDR2 is YFSETQ. This CDR3 reads CASRADRGQPQHF. In DNA, the CDR3 is TGCGCCAGCAGGGCGGACAGGGGTCAGCCCCAGCATTTT. Using reference TRBV5-1 and TRBJ1-5 for the parts outside the CDR3, the full variable domain is KAGVTQTPRYLIKTRGQQVTLSCSPISGHRSVSWYQQTPGQGLQFLFEYFSETQRNKGNFPGRFSGRQFSNSRSEMNVSTLELGDSALYLCASRADRGQPQHFGDGTRLSIL.

The V gene is TRBV9, the J gene TRBJ1-2, with a tentative D call TRBD1 (5 bases). The CDR3 is made up of 15 amino acids. Trimming cost V 4 bases and J 4 bases, with 17 bases left between them. Germline lookup yields CDR1 SGDLS and CDR2 YYNGEE. The CDR3 sequence: CASSPTRGKGYGYTF. The CDR3, as DNA: TGTGCCAGCAGCCCCACCCGGGGGAAAGGCTATGGCTACACCTTC.

This sequence joins TRBV28 and TRBJ2-1; 9 bases align to TRBD2. This CDR3 spans 15 amino acids. CDR1 and CDR2 from the germline V gene are MDHEN and SYDVKM. With V trimmed by 3 bases and J by 6 bases, 6 bases remained unmatched. In DNA form, the CDR3 reads TGTGCCAGCAGTTTGGAGAGCGGGAGGACCAATGAGCAGTTCTTC. It codes for CASSLESGRTNEQFF. Full variable domain (outside the CDR3, taken from reference TRBV28 and TRBJ2-1): DVKVTQSSRYLVKRTGEKVFLECVQDMDHENMFWYRQDPGLGLRLIYFSYDVKMKEKGDIPEGYSVSREKKERFSLILESASTNQTSMYLCASSLESGRTNEQFFGPGTRLTVL.

The chain employs TRBV21-1 and TRBJ2-3; TRBD1, the D gene given by the table, was not confirmed from the DNA. TRBV21-1 is a pseudogene locus. The CDR3 totals 16 residues. CDR3 residues: CASSIHRPPRTDTQYF. In DNA form, the CDR3 reads TGTGCCAGCAGCATTCACAGGCCTCCCCGCACAGATACGCAGTATTTT.

This chain connects TRBV6-5 to TRBJ2-1; 7 bases line up with TRBD2. Germline loops: CDR1 MNHEY, CDR2 SVGAGI. J lost 9 bases, V lost 4 bases, and 3 bases had no gene match. The CDR3 spans 12 residues. The CDR3 DNA reads as TGTGCCAGCAGTTTTTGGGGGGGTGAGCAGTTCTTC. Amino acid sequence: CASSFWGGEQFF.

The CDR3 region is CASSPNGGYQPQHF. The CDR3 DNA reads as TGCGCCAGCAGTCCTAATGGCGGCTATCAGCCCCAGCATTTT. The V gene is TRBV5-1, the J gene TRBJ1-5, with no clear D. From germline, CDR1 is SGHRS and CDR2 YFSETQ. This CDR3 has 14 amino acids. Trimming took off 5 bases at V and 5 bases at J, with 14 bases between the two ends.

The gene calls are TRBV28 and TRBJ1-2; 7 bases map to TRBD1. Germline CDR1 is MDHEN and CDR2 is SYDVKM. J gave up 7 bases and V 5 bases, and 7 bases lay outside the gene matches. The CDR3 runs to 13 residues. CDR3 region: CASSRDSIVGYTF. CDR3 DNA: TGTGCCAGCAGTCGGGACAGTATCGTTGGCTACACCTTC.

The chain recombines TRBV6-5 with TRBJ1-3; unclear D gene. The germline V and J ends were trimmed by 6 bases and 4 bases, with 13 bases remaining between them. Germline V gene lookup returns CDR1 MNHEY and CDR2 SVGAGI. The CDR3 totals 14 residues. The CDR3 DNA sequence: TGTGCCAGCAGCCACCGGTTGGGCGGAAACACCATATATTTT. Its translation is CASSHRLGGNTIYF.

V is TRBV3-1 (or the pseudogene TRBV3-2) and J is TRBJ2-1; D might be TRBD1 (5 bases). Germline values: CDR1 LGHDT, CDR2 YNNKEL (reference sequence). The germline V and J ends were trimmed by 4 bases and 4 bases, with 5 bases remaining between them. The CDR3 is 12 amino acids. The CDR3 region has the DNA TGTGCCAGCAGCCGGACATACAATGAGCAGTTCTTC. Translated: CASSRTYNEQFF.

This CDR3 reads CASSLSTAGGPEELFF. CDR3 in DNA: TGCGCCAGCAGCTTGTCGACAGCGGGAGGGCCTGAGGAGCTGTTTTTT. The chain is built from TRBV5-1 and TRBJ2-2; 10 bases fit TRBD2. This CDR3 comprises 16 residues. Germline-derived CDR1 and CDR2 are SGHRS and YFSETQ. V gave up 1 base and J gave up 10 bases; unmatched junction bases: 10. Full variable domain (remainder filled in from reference TRBV5-1 and TRBJ2-2): KAGVTQTPRYLIKTRGQQVTLSCSPISGHRSVSWYQQTPGQGLQFLFEYFSETQRNKGNFPGRFSGRQFSNSRSEMNVSTLELGDSALYLCASSLSTAGGPEELFFGEGSRLTVL.

A remark on this clone: A read error may produce the germline difference seen at one junction end. The rearrangement joins TRBV27 to TRBJ1-2; D remains ambiguous. Germline loops: CDR1 MNHEY, CDR2 SMNVEV (reference sequence). The CDR3 totals 13 residues. The CDR3 protein is CASSLSRGGGYTF. The CDR3 DNA sequence: TGTGCCAGCAGTTTATCGAGAGGCGGTGGCTACACCTTT.

J is TRBJ1-1 and V is TRBV19; D call uncertain. V lost 6 bases to trimming and J lost 1 base, with 12 bases between them. Germline-derived CDR1 and CDR2 are LNHDA and SQIVND (reference sequence). CDR3 length: 14 amino acids. The CDR3 sequence: CASRGGWGNTEAFF. As DNA, the CDR3 is TGTGCCAGTAGGGGCGGGTGGGGGAACACTGAAGCTTTCTTT.

As to this clone: One end of the junction fails to match germline, which may point to a read error. The rearrangement joins TRBV5-1 to TRBJ1-2; D unclear. The CDR3 length is 14 residues. In germline, CDR1 is SGHRS, CDR2 YFSETQ. DNA for the CDR3: TGCGCCAGCAGCCGGGGAGGGATTGACTACGGCTACACCTTC. Protein product: CASSRGGIDYGYTF.

This chain links TRBV7-2 with TRBJ2-1; TRBD2 might be the D (6 bases). Per the germline V gene, CDR1 is SGHTA and CDR2 is FQGNSA. This CDR3 has 13 residues. V lost 1 base to trimming and J lost 12 bases, with 13 bases between them. In DNA, the CDR3 is TGTGCCAGCAGCTTAGGGGTGGGGGGAGGGCAGTTCTTC. As protein: CASSLGVGGGQFF.